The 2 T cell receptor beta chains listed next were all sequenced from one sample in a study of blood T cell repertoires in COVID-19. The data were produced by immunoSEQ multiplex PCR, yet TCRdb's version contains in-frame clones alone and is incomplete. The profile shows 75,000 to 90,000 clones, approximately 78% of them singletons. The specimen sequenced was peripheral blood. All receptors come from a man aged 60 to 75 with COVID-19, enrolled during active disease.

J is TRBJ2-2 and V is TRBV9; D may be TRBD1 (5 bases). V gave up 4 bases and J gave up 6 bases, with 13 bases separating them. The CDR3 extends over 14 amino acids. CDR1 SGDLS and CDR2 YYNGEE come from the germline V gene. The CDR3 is CASSLVGRSGELFF. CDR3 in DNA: TGTGCCAGCAGCCTGGTGGGGCGGTCCGGGGAGCTGTTTTTT.

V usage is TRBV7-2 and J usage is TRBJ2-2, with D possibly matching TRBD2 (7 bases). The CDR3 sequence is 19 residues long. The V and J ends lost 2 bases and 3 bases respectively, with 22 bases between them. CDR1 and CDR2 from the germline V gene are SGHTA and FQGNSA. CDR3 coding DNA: TGTGCCAGCAGCTTAAGGGGTGGCCAGGGGCTAGCGGACACCGGGGAGCTGTTTTTT. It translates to CASSLRGGQGLADTGELFF.